The 11 T cell receptor beta chains listed next were all sequenced from one sample in a study of blood T cell repertoires in COVID-19. Assay used: immunoSEQ multiplex PCR; TCRdb lists only in-frame clones, some missing. The repertoire holds some 200,000 clones, approximately 84% seen once, with 7.8% in the top ten. The sequencing input was peripheral blood. The receptors originated from a woman of 80 years or more with COVID-19, enrolled during active disease.

This clone was recorded a few times. The chain employs TRBV2 and TRBJ1-6; TRBD1 is a possible D gene (5 bases). The CDR3 length is 18 residues. Between the trimmed V and J ends, which lost 5 bases and 0 bases, there was a span of 17 bases. CDR1 is SNHLY, CDR2 FYNNEI, per germline. Here the CDR3 DNA reads TGTGCCAGCAGTCACACGGGACTCCTGAGCTCCTATAATTCACCCCTCCACTTT. This sequence encodes CASSHTGLLSSYNSPLHF. The whole variable domain, filled in from reference TRBV2 and TRBJ1-6, reads EPEVTQTPSHQVTQMGQEVILRCVPISNHLYFYWYRQILGQKVEFLVSFYNNEISEKSEIFDDQFSVERPDGSNFTLKIRSTKLEDSAMYFCASSHTGLLSSYNSPLHFGNGTRLTVT.

The chain uses TRBV28 and TRBJ2-2, with no clear D. Germline values: CDR1 MDHEN, CDR2 SYDVKM. Trimming left V 2 bases short and J 2 bases short, with 9 bases between. The CDR3 is 15 amino acids. The DNA for the CDR3 is TGTGCCAGCAGTTTACCCTACAGAAACACCGGGGAGCTGTTTTTT. This translates into CASSLPYRNTGELFF.

A remark on this clone: In the same sample, other DNA sequences code for this CDR3. The J gene is TRBJ1-5, the V gene TRBV19, with 9 bases aligning to TRBD1. The germline V gene has CDR1 LNHDA and CDR2 SQIVND (reference sequence). The CDR3 loop spans 14 amino acids. Unmatched junction bases numbered 6, after V lost 6 bases and J lost 6 bases. This CDR3 reads CASSSGTGSQPQHF. The CDR3 nucleotides read TGTGCCAGTAGCTCCGGGACAGGGAGTCAGCCCCAGCATTTT.

This sequence joins TRBV28 and TRBJ2-7; 11 positions agree with TRBD1. Germline V gives CDR1 MDHEN, CDR2 SYDVKM. Trimming took 6 bases from V and 2 from J; bases not matched to a gene: 6. CDR3 length: 15 amino acids. In DNA, the CDR3 is TGTGCCAGCAGGCCCGGGACAGGGGGACCCTACGAGCAGTACTTC. Translated, it gives CASRPGTGGPYEQYF.

This clone was counted between two and nine times. This chain uses TRBV5-1 with TRBJ1-1; TRBD1 is a possible D gene (5 bases). V lost 2 bases to trimming and J lost 1 base, with 9 bases between them. CDR1 SGHRS and CDR2 YFSETQ come from the germline V gene. The CDR3 is 14 amino acids. The CDR3 is CASSFNRGNTEAFF. The CDR3 nucleotides read TGCGCCAGCAGCTTTAATAGGGGGAACACTGAAGCTTTCTTT. Variable domain in full (rest from reference TRBV5-1 and TRBJ1-1): KAGVTQTPRYLIKTRGQQVTLSCSPISGHRSVSWYQQTPGQGLQFLFEYFSETQRNKGNFPGRFSGRQFSNSRSEMNVSTLELGDSALYLCASSFNRGNTEAFFGQGTRLTVV.

This clone has more than one count but fewer than ten. This CDR3 is CASHRADSPLHF. CDR3 coding DNA: TGTGCCAGCCACAGGGCCGATTCACCCCTCCACTTT. This chain joins TRBV12-3 or TRBV12-4 and TRBJ1-6; D perhaps matches TRBD1 (6 bases). The CDR3 is made up of 12 amino acids. Trimming pared 8 bases from V and 8 bases from J, leaving 10 bases between.

The V gene is TRBV7-9, the J gene TRBJ1-3; D is unclear. Between the trimmed V and J ends, which lost 1 base and 2 bases, there was a span of 9 bases. The CDR3 spans 15 residues. Germline V gene data show CDR1 as SEHNR and CDR2 as FQNEAQ (reference sequence). CDR3 region: CASSLGGLAGNTIYF. The DNA for the CDR3 is TGTGCCAGCAGCTTAGGAGGTCTGGCTGGAAACACCATATATTTT.

The chain combines TRBV4-2 with TRBJ2-7; weak D call: TRBD1 (6 bases). Germline V gene sequence: CDR1 LGHNA, CDR2 YNFKEQ. V was shortened by 4 bases and J by 5 bases, with 18 bases between the two germline ends. The CDR3 has 15 residues. The CDR3 loop reads CASSRPGQKDDEQYF. The CDR3 DNA follows: TGTGCCAGCAGCCGCCCTGGACAGAAAGACGACGAGCAGTACTTC.

This clone came up many times. The chain employs TRBV4-1 and TRBJ1-5, with a tentative D call TRBD1 (6 bases). Germline values: CDR1 MGHRA, CDR2 YSYEKL. This CDR3 contains 15 residues. V was cut by 4 bases and J by 4 bases, with 14 bases left in between. For the CDR3, the DNA is TGCGCCAGCAGCCCCCAGGAGAGGGGGAATCAGCCCCAGCATTTT. Amino acid sequence: CASSPQERGNQPQHF.

The chain uses TRBV11-2 and TRBJ1-1; 11 bases are a match to TRBD1. CDR1 and CDR2 from the germline V gene are SGHAT and FQNNGV. V lost 6 bases, J lost 1 base, and 13 bases stayed unmatched. The CDR3 spans 18 residues. As DNA, the CDR3 is TGTGCCAGCAGAAAGTCCCCCGGGACAGGGGGAGAGAACACTGAAGCTTTCTTT. It yields the protein CASRKSPGTGGENTEAFF. Full variable domain (outside the CDR3, taken from reference TRBV11-2 and TRBJ1-1): EAGVAQSPRYKIIEKRQSVAFWCNPISGHATLYWYQQILGQGPKLLIQFQNNGVVDDSQLPKDRFSAERLKGVDSTLKIQPAKLEDSAVYLCASRKSPGTGGENTEAFFGQGTRLTVV.

This chain links TRBV4-1 with TRBJ2-2, with 10 bases fitting TRBD1. The CDR3 spans 16 residues. CDR1 MGHRA and CDR2 YSYEKL come from the germline V gene. The V gene end was trimmed by 3 bases and the J gene end by 5 bases; junction bases not matched to a gene: 6. The CDR3 reads CASSQTDRGYTGELFF. CDR3 coding DNA: TGCGCCAGCAGCCAGACGGACAGGGGGTATACCGGGGAGCTGTTTTTT.